One sample yielded the 27 T cell receptor beta chains listed below, sequenced in a study of CD8+CD57+ T cells in acquired aplastic anemia. The authors sequenced patients whose flow cytometry had shown CD8+CD57+ cell expansion. Both TCR beta VDJ combination and CDR3 sequence profiling were carried out. Genomic DNA was the template for this profiling. One entry per CDR3 protein, called by TCRdb with MiXCR from the reads. This table has 100,000 to 150,000 distinct CDR3 sequences, nearly 40% appearing once. Sequencing used sorted CD4+, CD8+, or CD8+CD57+ T cells (not recorded which) from PBMCs. All receptors derive from a human donor with aplastic anemia.

This clonotype was seen many times. One junction end disagrees with the germline gene, perhaps due to a read error. V usage is TRBV15 and J usage is TRBJ1-3, with D unresolved. The V gene's germline CDR1 is LNHNV and CDR2 YYDKDF (reference sequence). This CDR3 region has 16 residues. The CDR3 sequence: CATGRDPANSGNTIYF. In nucleotides, the CDR3 is TGTGCCACCGGCAGAGATCCGGCCAACTCTGGAAACACCATATATTTT.

The chain joins TRBV19 to TRBJ2-1, with D unclear. CDR1 is LNHDA and CDR2 is SQIVND in the germline V gene (reference sequence). Deletions cut 1 base from V and 0 bases from J, with 7 bases between. The CDR3 loop spans 15 amino acids. The CDR3 bases are TGTGCCAGTAGTATAGCCCTCAGCTCCTACAATGAGCAGTTCTTC. The encoded protein is CASSIALSSYNEQFF.

A remark on this clonotype: A much larger clone differs from this one at a single base, so this may be a read error. The V gene is TRBV6-1, the J gene TRBJ2-7; D is perhaps TRBD1 or TRBD2 (5 bases each). Germline loops: CDR1 MNHNS, CDR2 SASEGT. The CDR3 consists of 13 residues. In DNA form, the CDR3 reads TGTGCCCTGCGAGGGACCTACCCCTACGAGCAGTGCTTC. It codes for CALRGTYPYEQCF.

This clonotype has at least ten counts. This chain links TRBV11-3 with TRBJ2-7; 11 bases line up with TRBD2. This CDR3 spans 17 amino acids. J gave up 3 bases and V 2 bases, and 9 bases lay outside the gene matches. In germline, CDR1 is SGHNT, CDR2 YENEEA. The CDR3 region is CASSLTSGGLALYEQYF. CDR3 coding DNA: TGTGCCAGCAGCTTAACTAGCGGGGGTTTGGCCCTCTACGAGCAGTACTTC.

The CDR3 bases are TGTGCCAGCAGCCGGACAGGGTCCTACGAGCAGTACGTC. As protein: CASSRTGSYEQYV. The gene calls are TRBV2 and TRBJ2-7; 8 nucleotides align to TRBD1. This CDR3 comprises 13 residues. Germline assignment: CDR1 SNHLY and CDR2 FYNNEI. The V and J ends lost 6 bases and 1 base, in that order; junction bases with no gene match: 2.

The CDR3 protein is CASSSRAGAVFETQYF. The DNA of the CDR3 is TGTGCCAGCAGCTCCAGGGCGGGGGCAGTCTTCGAGACCCAGTACTTC. The chain combines TRBV7-2 with TRBJ2-5; TRBD2 might be the D (7 bases). The V end lost 4 bases, the J end lost 5 bases, and 20 bases lay between the germline ends. Germline V gives CDR1 SGHTA, CDR2 FQGNSA. The CDR3 is 16 residues long.

Comments on this clonotype: This may be a read error, as it is one base from a much larger clone. The V call is TRBV12-3 or TRBV12-4, the J call TRBJ2-5, with D hard to call. The CDR3 is made up of 14 amino acids. Trimming removed 4 bases at V and 11 bases at J, with 20 bases between. In DNA form, the CDR3 reads TGTGCCAGCAGTTCCCGTCGACTTGACAATGAGCAGTACTTC. Translating it yields CASSSRRLDNEQYF.

The V gene is TRBV5-1, the J gene TRBJ2-2, with 8 bases aligning to TRBD1. Trimming cost V 3 bases and J 3 bases; bases outside gene matches: 4. The CDR3 length is 15 residues. Germline-derived CDR1 and CDR2 are SGHRS and YFSETQ. The CDR3 region is CASSSGQGDTGELFF. The CDR3 nucleotides read TGCGCCAGCAGCTCCGGACAGGGAGACACCGGGGAGCTGTTTTTT.

In this sample, this clonotype turned up many times. The chain recombines TRBV6-1 with TRBJ2-3; 9 positions agree with TRBD1. The CDR3 has 15 residues. V lost 4 bases and J lost 3; bases outside the gene matches: 5. CDR1 and CDR2 (germline): MNHNS, SASEGT. The CDR3 loop reads CASSGDRDRTDTQYF. For the CDR3, the DNA is TGTGCCAGCAGTGGGGACAGGGATAGAACAGATACGCAGTATTTT.

In the case of this clonotype: This clone may be a read error of a much larger clone one base away. This rearrangement joins TRBV5-1 to TRBJ2-1, with 9 bases fitting TRBD1. Per the germline V gene, CDR1 is SGHRS and CDR2 is YFSETQ. This CDR3 is 15 amino acids long. The CDR3 coding sequence is TGCGCCCGCAGCCAAGGACAGGGGTCCTACAATGAGCAGTTCTTC. Translated, it gives CARSQGQGSYNEQFF.

As concerns this clonotype: One junction end disagrees with the germline gene, perhaps due to a read error. The chain recombines TRBV10-3 with TRBJ1-2; D gene uncertain. The CDR3 extends over 13 amino acids. The germline gives CDR1 ENHRY, CDR2 SYGVKD. In DNA form, the CDR3 reads TGTGCCATCAGTGAGCTCAAAAACTGTGGCTACACCTTC. Translated: CAISELKNCGYTF.

The V call is TRBV27, the J call TRBJ1-5, with D possibly being TRBD1 (5 bases). Deletions cut 5 bases from V and 3 bases from J, with 23 bases between. The CDR3 is 18 amino acids. CDR1 is MNHEY, CDR2 SMNVEV, per germline (reference sequence). The DNA of the CDR3 is TGTGCCAGCAGTCCTAGGAGGGGTGTCGCGTTTAACAATCAGCCCCAGCATTTT. Amino acids: CASSPRRGVAFNNQPQHF.

The sample holds many counts of this clonotype. The genes are TRBV7-9 and TRBJ1-1; TRBD1 matches 7 bases. The germline CDR1 and CDR2 sequences are SEHNR and FQNEAQ (reference sequence). With 4 bases clipped from V and 4 bases from J, the junction kept 9 bases outside the gene matches. The CDR3 has 15 amino acids. The CDR3 DNA follows: TGTGCCAGCAGCTCGACCGACAGGGCGGCCACTGAAGCTTTCTTT. Its protein is CASSSTDRAATEAFF.

CDR3 sequence reads: CATSREGQGKETQYF. The CDR3 nucleotides read TGTGCCACCAGCAGAGAGGGACAGGGGAAAGAGACCCAGTACTTC. The chain links TRBV15 to TRBJ2-5; 10 bases are a match to TRBD1. Germline assignment: CDR1 LNHNV and CDR2 YYDKDF (reference sequence). V was pared by 0 bases and J by 3 bases, with 1 base of the junction left unmatched. There are 15 residues in the CDR3.

Ten or more counts support this clonotype. The chain carries TRBV2 and TRBJ1-2, with unresolved D. V lost 10 bases, J lost 8 bases, and 23 bases lay in between. CDR1 and CDR2 from the germline V gene are SNHLY and FYNNEI. There are 14 residues in the CDR3. The CDR3 DNA sequence: TGTGCCACCTCACACCGAGGTCCCGCGGAGGGCTACACCTTC. Its translation: CATSHRGPAEGYTF.

This clonotype has ten or more counts. This chain joins TRBV6-1 and TRBJ2-5; no clear D. V was shortened by 5 bases and J by 4 bases, with 8 bases between the two germline ends. Germline CDR1 is MNHNS and CDR2 is SASEGT. The CDR3 covers 12 residues. CDR3: CASSRTGETQYF. The CDR3 DNA reads as TGTGCCAGCAGTCGAACGGGAGAGACCCAGTACTTC.

The genes are TRBV2 and TRBJ1-2; 8 bases align to TRBD1. Germline lookup yields CDR1 SNHLY and CDR2 FYNNEI. The CDR3 spans 14 residues. V trimming: 4 bases; J trimming: 7 bases; junction bases outside the gene matches: 8. The CDR3 protein is CASSVGTGLSGYTF. As DNA, the CDR3 is TGTGCCAGCAGTGTGGGGACAGGTCTGAGTGGCTACACCTTC.

This chain joins TRBV5-1 and TRBJ1-1; 12 positions match TRBD1. This CDR3 is 15 amino acids long. CDR1 is SGHRS, CDR2 YFSETQ, per germline. Unmatched junction bases numbered 6, after V lost 3 bases and J lost 6 bases. Written as DNA, the CDR3 is TGCGCCAGCAGCTCCGGGGACAGGGGGCTAGCTGAAGCTTTCTTT. It encodes CASSSGDRGLAEAFF.

This clonotype was found once. Germline is not matched at one junction end, which may reflect a read error. The chain employs TRBV7-8 and TRBJ1-5; D is uncertain. Germline-derived CDR1 and CDR2 are SGHVS and FQNEAQ. The CDR3 is 15 amino acids. The CDR3 here is CVSSLGGNAGQPQHF. Written as DNA, the CDR3 is TGTGTCAGCAGCTTGGGAGGAAACGCGGGTCAGCCCCAGCATTTT.

There are a few counts of this clonotype. The chain links TRBV20-1 to TRBJ1-1; D is unclear. The CDR3 contains 12 residues. Trimming took 0 bases from V and 7 from J, leaving 9 bases between them. Germline V lookup: CDR1 DFQATT, CDR2 SNEGSKA (reference sequence). The CDR3 loop is CSARESGFEAFF. The CDR3 DNA reads as TGCAGTGCTAGAGAATCGGGGTTTGAAGCTTTCTTT.

The chain is built from TRBV20-1 and TRBJ1-2, with D possibly TRBD1 on 6 matching bases. Trimming took off 4 bases at V and 6 bases at J, with 21 bases between the two ends. The V gene's germline CDR1 is DFQATT and CDR2 SNEGSKA (reference sequence). CDR3 length: 15 residues. The CDR3 loop is CSATRWGRGGNGYTF. The CDR3 DNA sequence: TGCAGTGCTACAAGATGGGGCAGGGGAGGTAATGGCTACACCTTC.

V is TRBV11-1 and J is TRBJ2-3; 14 nucleotides agree with TRBD2. The CDR3 consists of 17 residues. CDR1 and CDR2 (germline): SGHAT, FQDESV (reference sequence). Losses at the gene ends were 2 bases for V and 4 bases for J; bases not matched to a gene: 5. The CDR3 region is CASSLLGLAGAPDTQYF. The DNA of the CDR3 is TGTGCCAGCAGCTTATTGGGACTAGCGGGAGCCCCAGATACGCAGTATTTT.

Ten or more counts support this clonotype. The rearrangement links TRBV7-2 to TRBJ2-2; the D is unclear. The CDR3 sequence is 13 residues long. Per the germline V gene, CDR1 is SGHTA and CDR2 is FQGNSA. The germline V and J ends were trimmed by 3 bases and 7 bases, with 9 bases remaining between them. CDR3 protein: CASSLLVGGELFF. CDR3 nucleotides: TGTGCCAGCAGCTTGTTGGTTGGCGGGGAGCTGTTTTTT.

The chain is built from TRBV7-2 and TRBJ1-6, with D possibly TRBD1 on 6 matching bases. Looked up from germline, CDR1 is SGHTA and CDR2 is FQGNSA. Trimming removed 2 bases from V and 7 bases from J, with 12 bases in between. CDR3 length equals 15 residues. The CDR3 reads CASSLLARGNSPLHF. CDR3 nucleotides: TGTGCCAGCAGCTTATTGGCCAGGGGAAATTCACCCCTCCACTTT.

This sequence joins TRBV12-3 or TRBV12-4 and TRBJ2-2; tentative D call: TRBD2 (5 bases). The CDR3 runs to 12 residues. The V and J ends lost 5 bases and 6 bases respectively, with 7 bases between them. The CDR3 spells CASSGGPGELFF. DNA of the CDR3: TGTGCCAGCAGTGGAGGACCCGGGGAGCTGTTTTTT.

The V and J genes are TRBV15 and TRBJ2-2, with 8 bases fitting TRBD1. This CDR3 spans 17 amino acids. Germline CDR1 LNHNV, CDR2 YYDKDF (reference sequence). J lost 0 bases, V lost 10 bases, and 13 bases had no gene match. CDR3 sequence reads: CASSYFQGAANTGELFF. In DNA form, the CDR3 reads TGTGCCAGCAGTTACTTCCAGGGGGCCGCGAACACCGGGGAGCTGTTTTTT. Based on the CDR3 plus reference TRBV15 and TRBJ2-2, the full variable domain is DAMVIQNPRYQVTQFGKPVTLSCSQTLNHNVMYWYQQKSSQAPKLLFHYYDKDFNNEADTPDNFQSRRPNTSFCFLDIRSPGLGDTAMYLCASSYFQGAANTGELFFGEGSRLTVL.

V and J are TRBV15 and TRBJ2-1; D is uncertain. The CDR3 runs to 12 residues. V dropped 3 bases and J dropped 10 bases, with 10 bases sitting between them. The germline gives CDR1 LNHNV, CDR2 YYDKDF (reference sequence). The CDR3 region has the DNA TGTGCCACCAGCAGCTTAGAGTGGGAGCAGTTCTTC. It is translated as CATSSLEWEQFF.